Listed below are T cell receptor beta chains from one sample, sequenced in a study of blood T cell repertoires in COVID-19. TCRdb keeps only in-frame clones here, not all; method: immunoSEQ multiplex PCR. The repertoire includes roughly 300,000 clones, 80% to 95% of them detected once, and 1% to 1.3% sits in the top ten. The sample comprised PBMCs or T cells enriched from blood (not recorded which). The receptors derive from a woman in her twenties or thirties who had recovered from COVID-19. CDR3s include the opening cysteine and the closing phenylalanine or tryptophan. The order of the fields is D gene, clone size, J gene, V gene, CDR3 DNA, CDR3 protein. D genes are given only for firm matches. Not all rows give a size; the values are once, few, many and, for expanded clones, a class.

NA | NA | TRBJ1-2 | TRBV15 | TGTGCCACCAGCAGAGATCGGAGAACATCTAACTATGGCTACACCTTC | CATSRDRRTSNYGYTF
NA | NA | TRBJ1-2 | TRBV7-9 | TGTGCCAGCAGCTTAGCGCTTGGGACTGCACCCTATGGCTACACCTTC | CASSLALGTAPYGYTF
NA | NA | TRBJ1-1 | TRBV7-2 | TGTGCCAGCAGCCTCGGGAAAGCGAACACTGAAGCTTTCTTT | CASSLGKANTEAFF
TRBD1 | NA | TRBJ1-2 | TRBV2 | TGTGCCAGCGGACAGGGTCCCCATGGCTACACCTTC | CASGQGPHGYTF
NA | NA | TRBJ1-1 | TRBV19 | TGTGCCAGTAGTATGCCCCCCCAAGGGGCCTTGAACACTGAAGCTTTCTTT | CASSMPPQGALNTEAFF
NA | NA | TRBJ1-2 | TRBV28 | TGTGCCAGCAGGTCAGGGGTTGGAAATGGCTACACCTTC | CASRSGVGNGYTF
TRBD1 | NA | TRBJ1-2 | TRBV19 | TGTGCCATCCGGGACAGGGGGAACTATGGCTACACCTTC | CAIRDRGNYGYTF
NA | NA | TRBJ1-4 | TRBV28 | TGTGCCAGCAGTTTTGGGGCTGCAACTAATGAAAAACTGTTTTTT | CASSFGAATNEKLFF
TRBD1 | NA | TRBJ1-5 | TRBV5-1 | TGCGCCAGCAGCGCACGGGACAGGGGCCCTTCCAATCAGCCCCAGCATTTT | CASSARDRGPSNQPQHF
TRBD2 | once | TRBJ2-3 | TRBV5-4 | TGTGCCAGCAGCACCGGGACTAGGGGGGTGGAGTATTTT | CASSTGTRGVEYF
TRBD2 | NA | TRBJ2-5 | TRBV7-2 | TGTGCCAGCAGCTTAGCGGTAGCGGGGCAAGAGACCCAGTACTTC | CASSLAVAGQETQYF
NA | NA | TRBJ1-1 | TRBV29-1 | TGCAGCGACCTACAGGAGGGCACTGAAGCTTTCTTT | CSDLQEGTEAFF
NA | NA | TRBJ2-7 | TRBV5-1 | TGCGCCAGCAGCTTGGAGGTGGGAGCAGGCGAGCAGTACTTC | CASSLEVGAGEQYF
TRBD1 | NA | TRBJ2-5 | TRBV5-6 | TGTGCCAGCAGCAATTGGGGGACAGTTCAAGGGACCCAGTACTTC | CASSNWGTVQGTQYF
NA | NA | TRBJ2-5 | TRBV5-4 | TGTGCCAGCAGCCCCGGACAGTTCCAAGAGACCCAGTACTTC | CASSPGQFQETQYF
TRBD1 | NA | TRBJ2-1 | TRBV7-3 | TGTGCCAGCAGCTCTCAACAGGGGTCTGAGCAGTTCTTC | CASSSQQGSEQFF
NA | NA | TRBJ1-1 | TRBV2 | TGTGCCAGCAGTGAACATCCAGGGCTTGTTTACATGAACACTGAAGCTTTCTTT | CASSEHPGLVYMNTEAFF
NA | once | TRBJ2-3 | TRBV5-5 | TGTGCCAGCAGTTCAGGTGAAACTAGCACAGATACGCAGTATTTT | CASSSGETSTDTQYF
TRBD1 | NA | TRBJ2-5 | TRBV7-9 | TGTGCCAGCAGCTTTGGGGACAGGGGCCTCCAAGAGACCCAGTACTTC | CASSFGDRGLQETQYF
NA | NA | TRBJ2-7 | TRBV9 | TGTGCCAGCAGCGCCAACTCCTACGAGCAGTACTTC | CASSANSYEQYF
NA | NA | TRBJ1-2 | TRBV7-8 | TGTGCCAGCAGCTTAGCTTCAGGGCCAAAAGGCTACACCTTC | CASSLASGPKGYTF
TRBD1 | NA | TRBJ1-2 | TRBV24-1 | TGTGCCACCAGTGGCCCAGGACAGGGAGAATATGGCTACACCTTC | CATSGPGQGEYGYTF
NA | NA | TRBJ1-5 | TRBV4-1 | TGCGCCAGCAGCCAAGATTTGGGCGTTGTGCCCCAGCATTTT | CASSQDLGVVPQHF
NA | NA | TRBJ2-3 | TRBV28 | TGTGCCAGCAGTTTAGGGGCCCGGGTTCGCACAGATACGCAGTATTTT | CASSLGARVRTDTQYF
NA | few | TRBJ1-1 | TRBV5-1 | TGCGCCAGCAGCAACCGGGGTATGAACACTGAAGCTTTCTTT | CASSNRGMNTEAFF
NA | NA | TRBJ1-3 | TRBV7-8 | TGTGCCAGCAGTTACCGTAAGGGACACTCTGGAAACACCATATATTTT | CASSYRKGHSGNTIYF
NA | NA | TRBJ2-3 | TRBV19 | TGTGCCAGTAGTCCCGGGGCAGATACGCAGTATTTT | CASSPGADTQYF
TRBD1 | NA | TRBJ2-1 | TRBV9 | TGTGCCAGCAGCAGACAGGGAGATGAGCAGTTCTTC | CASSRQGDEQFF
TRBD2 | NA | TRBJ2-1 | TRBV24-1 | TGTGCCACCAGTGATAAGGTAGCGGGGGCTTACAATGAGCAGTTCTTC | CATSDKVAGAYNEQFF
NA | NA | TRBJ1-5 | TRBV27 | TGTGCCAGCAGTTTGAAAGAGGGAAGAAGCAATCAGCCCCAGCATTTT | CASSLKEGRSNQPQHF
NA | NA | TRBJ2-3 | TRBV13 | TGTGCCAGCAGCTTAGTTTCTGATACGCAGTATTTT | CASSLVSDTQYF
TRBD1 | once | TRBJ1-1 | TRBV19 | TGTGCCAGTGAGTCGGGACAGGCGTGGGGAAGGAACACTGAAGCTTTCTTT | CASESGQAWGRNTEAFF
NA | NA | TRBJ1-5 | TRBV14 | TGTGCCAGCAGCCAAGGCAGAAATAGCAATCAGCCCCAGCATTTT | CASSQGRNSNQPQHF
NA | NA | TRBJ1-1 | TRBV5-1 | TGCGCCAGCAGCTTCGGGGAATACACTGAAGCTTTCTTT | CASSFGEYTEAFF
NA | NA | TRBJ2-5 | TRBV5-4 | TGTGCCAGCAGCTTGAAGGGAGTGGGAGAGACCCAGTACTTC | CASSLKGVGETQYF
NA | NA | TRBJ2-1 | TRBV15 | TGTGCCACCAGAACAGGAGAAGGGTACCATATCCACTACAATGAGCAGTTCTTC | CATRTGEGYHIHYNEQFF